The entry below gives a single T cell receptor beta chain sequence along with its context. The antigen is not known. CFSE-labeled sorted T cells met regulatory or mature dendritic cells for around 5 days. These data are taken from a study of regulatory dendritic cells for organ transplantation. The study's findings and limits: Naive T cells showed high diversity, memory cells less, memory CD8+ least. The authors noted considerable between-person heterogeneity in alloreactive memory CD8+ cells. Memory CD8+ clonal expansion seemed more limited with regulatory than mature dendritic cells. Resting memory CD8+ T cells held the most alloreactive clonotypes.

Repertoires were generated with immunoSEQ multiplex PCR, while TCRdb's copy carries only in-frame clones and drops some. The table includes some 11,000 clones, approximately 75% detected once. The CDR3 loop spans 16 amino acids. Germline V lookup: CDR1 SGHTS, CDR2 YDEGEE. Losses at the gene ends were 4 bases for V and 6 bases for J; bases not matched to a gene: 8. The receptor was isolated from a human donor in good health. The chain has TRBV5-8 and TRBJ1-5; 12 nucleotides agree with TRBD1. The source material was naive CD8+ T cells from blood cultured with regulatory dendritic cells. The subset here: CD45RA+ naive T cells. CDR3 nucleotides: TGTGCCAGCAGCGTGACCGGGACAGGGGGCGGTCAGCCCCAGCATTTT. Protein: CASSVTGTGGGQPQHF.